This TCR beta chain was captured by sequencing in a study of T cell responses to AZD1222 COVID-19 vaccine. General study results and limits: Sampling that yielded the repertoires occurred only after the peak T cell response.

TCRdb keeps only in-frame clones here, not all; method: immunoSEQ multiplex PCR. Of roughly 80,000 clones detected, about nine tenths appear once; the ten largest clones hold about 3.5%. Germline values: CDR1 GTSNPN, CDR2 SVGIG (reference sequence). The CDR3 covers 13 residues. The trim removed 4 bases at V and 3 bases at J, leaving 5 bases unmatched. The study pooled second doses at about 4 or about 12 weeks. This clone was recorded once. The antigen is unknown. This chain uses TRBV30 with TRBJ1-2; 7 nucleotides match TRBD1. The receptor was derived from an adult who received the AZD1222 COVID-19 vaccine. Sample: peripheral blood, taken 28 days after the second AZD1222 dose. CDR3 nucleotides: TGTGCCTGGATAGGGGGCAGGGACTATGGCTACACCTTC. Protein product: CAWIGGRDYGYTF.